The source of this T cell receptor (beta chain) is a study of T-cell memory formation after mild COVID-19. At the level of the study: TCR clusters mostly belonged to single donors. Study outcomes and limitations: Pre-infection memory showed some responding clones, and this suggested that cross-reactive memory joined.

About this clonotype itself: The target antigen is unknown.

UMIs and sample barcodes were carried by the TCR alpha and TCR beta cDNA libraries that 5'RACE produced using constant-segment primers. TCRdb used MiXCR to reprocess the 5' RACE reads, holding one entry per CDR3 protein. The sample includes hundreds of thousands of distinct CDR3 sequences, 25% to 30% of them seen just once. The V gene end was trimmed by 2 bases and the J gene end by 0 bases; junction bases not matched to a gene: 13. The germline gives CDR1 MNHNY, CDR2 SVGAGI (reference sequence). The CDR3 contains 18 residues. This receptor was obtained from an adult woman who had mild COVID-19 (a few samples of this study predate the infection). Cell type and time point are not known. J is TRBJ2-7 and V is TRBV6-6; 7 bases align to TRBD1. The source material was PBMCs or a T cell subset sorted from them (not recorded which). CDR3 bases: TGTGCCAGCAGTTACCACCAACCGGGGACAGAGAACTCCTACGAGCAGTACTTC. Protein: CASSYHQPGTENSYEQYF.